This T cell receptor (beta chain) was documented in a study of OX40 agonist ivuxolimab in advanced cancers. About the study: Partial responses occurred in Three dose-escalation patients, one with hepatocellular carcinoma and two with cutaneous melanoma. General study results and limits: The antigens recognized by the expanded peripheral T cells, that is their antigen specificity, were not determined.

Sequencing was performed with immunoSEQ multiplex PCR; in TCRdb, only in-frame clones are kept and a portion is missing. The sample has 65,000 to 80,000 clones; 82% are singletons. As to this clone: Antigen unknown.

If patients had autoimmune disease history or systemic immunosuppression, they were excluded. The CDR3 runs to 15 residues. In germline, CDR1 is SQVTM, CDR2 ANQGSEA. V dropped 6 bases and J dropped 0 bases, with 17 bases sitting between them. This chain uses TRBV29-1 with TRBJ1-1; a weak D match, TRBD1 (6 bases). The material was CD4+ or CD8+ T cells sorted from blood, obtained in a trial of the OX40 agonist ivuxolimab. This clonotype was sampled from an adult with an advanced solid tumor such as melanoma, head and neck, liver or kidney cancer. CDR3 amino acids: CSVRTRGGVNTEAFF. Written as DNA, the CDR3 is TGCAGCGTGCGAACCAGGGGAGGGGTGAACACTGAAGCTTTCTTT.